The present entry profiles one T cell receptor beta chain with its context. The data are from a study of identical twins. Looked up from germline, CDR1 is SGHRS and CDR2 is YFSETQ. Trimming took off 5 bases at V and 8 bases at J, with 14 bases between the two ends. There are 13 residues in the CDR3. TCRdb processed the 5' RACE reads anew with MiXCR; each CDR3 protein has one entry. Of approximately 690,000 distinct CDR3 sequences detected, roughly 6% appear once; the ten largest clones hold about 2%. This TCR came from a man in his late teens or twenties in good health. Sequenced sample: naive T cells sorted from blood. The chain is built from TRBV5-1 and TRBJ2-1, with D perhaps matching TRBD1 or TRBD2 (5 bases each). CDR3 amino acids: CASRGTRADEQFF. Here the CDR3 DNA reads TGCGCCAGCAGAGGGACCAGAGCGGATGAGCAGTTCTTC. The full variable domain, its missing parts supplied by reference TRBV5-1 and TRBJ2-1, is KAGVTQTPRYLIKTRGQQVTLSCSPISGHRSVSWYQQTPGQGLQFLFEYFSETQRNKGNFPGRFSGRQFSNSRSEMNVSTLELGDSALYLCASRGTRADEQFFGPGTRLTVL.